What follows are 16 T cell receptor beta chains derived from one specimen sequenced in a study of blood T cell repertoires in COVID-19. Clones were read by immunoSEQ multiplex PCR, and TCRdb kept only the in-frame ones, dropping some. The sample records approximately 150,000 clones, about 88% being singletons. Material: PBMCs or T cells enriched from blood (not recorded which). These receptors were taken from a human donor with acute COVID-19. The donor label of this sample is uncertain.

The genes are TRBV7-2 and TRBJ1-2, with 9 bases lining up with TRBD1. Germline CDR1 SGHTA, CDR2 FQGNSA. Trimming at V came to 5 bases and at J to 8 bases, leaving 9 bases not matched to a gene. The CDR3 runs 14 residues. CDR3 in DNA: TGTGCCAGCAGCGGACAACAGGGGGCTGGGGGCTACACCTTC. Protein product: CASSGQQGAGGYTF.

The chain employs TRBV9 and TRBJ2-3, with 12 positions matching TRBD2. This CDR3 region has 16 residues. Trimming removed 3 bases from V and 6 bases from J; junction bases left unmatched: 8. Looked up from germline, CDR1 is SGDLS and CDR2 is YYNGEE. As DNA, the CDR3 is TGTGCCAGCAGCGGTGGACTAGCGGGGCGCGGGGATACGCAGTATTTT. This translates into CASSGGLAGRGDTQYF. Drawing the rest from reference TRBV9 and TRBJ2-3, the complete variable domain is DSGVTQTPKHLITATGQRVTLRCSPRSGDLSVYWYQQSLDQGLQFLIQYYNGEERAKGNILERFSAQQFPDLHSELNLSSLELGDSALYFCASSGGLAGRGDTQYFGPGTRLTVL.

The chain combines TRBV18 with TRBJ2-6; D may be TRBD1 (5 bases). Germline V lookup: CDR1 KGHSH, CDR2 LQKENI. The V and J ends lost 8 bases and 2 bases respectively, with 19 bases between them. This CDR3 comprises 17 residues. This chain's CDR3 is CASATRVREPGANVLTF. The CDR3 DNA reads as TGTGCCAGCGCCACCAGGGTCCGCGAACCTGGGGCCAACGTCCTGACTTTC.

This chain connects TRBV6-6 to TRBJ2-7; TRBD2 aligns across 8 bases. The germline CDR1 and CDR2 sequences are MNHNY and SVGAGI (reference sequence). The CDR3 is 14 amino acids. Trimming cost V 4 bases and J 2 bases; bases outside gene matches: 4. CDR3 protein: CASSWSSGAYEQYF. The CDR3 DNA reads TGTGCCAGCAGTTGGAGTAGCGGGGCCTACGAGCAGTACTTC.

The rearrangement links TRBV6-2 or TRBV6-3 to TRBJ2-5; 8 bases line up with TRBD1. The germline V gene encodes CDR1 MNHEY and CDR2 SVGEGT. This CDR3 region has 19 residues. With V trimmed by 2 bases and J by 6 bases, 20 bases remained unmatched. This chain's CDR3 is CASSYILGSRGPRGQTQYF. The CDR3 bases are TGTGCCAGCAGTTACATCTTGGGCTCGAGGGGGCCCAGGGGGCAGACCCAGTACTTC.

The chain carries TRBV4-1 and TRBJ2-1; the match to TRBD2 covers 13 bases. CDR1 is MGHRA, CDR2 YSYEKL, per germline. The CDR3 is made up of 14 amino acids. V shed 5 bases, J shed 9 bases, and the junction held 4 bases outside the gene matches. The CDR3 DNA follows: TGCGCCAGCAGCTGGACTAGCGGGGGCTCTGAGCAGTTCTTC. Amino acid sequence: CASSWTSGGSEQFF.

This clone was detected a few times. The chain employs TRBV19 and TRBJ1-2, with a weak D call TRBD1 (5 bases). This CDR3 is built from 13 residues. The germline V gene has CDR1 LNHDA and CDR2 SQIVND (reference sequence). Trimming cost V 3 bases and J 8 bases, with 13 bases left between them. The CDR3 protein is CASSMWRGEGYTF. Written as DNA, the CDR3 is TGTGCCAGTAGTATGTGGAGGGGTGAAGGCTACACCTTC.

This chain joins TRBV3-1 (or the pseudogene TRBV3-2) and TRBJ2-5; 8 nucleotides line up with TRBD2. The CDR3 extends over 16 amino acids. The germline CDR1 and CDR2 sequences are LGHDT and YNNKEL (reference sequence). Losses at the gene ends were 4 bases for V and 1 base for J; bases not matched to a gene: 8. In DNA form, the CDR3 reads TGTGCCAGCAGCCGGGGTCTAGCGGGCGCCCAAGAGACCCAGTACTTC. Protein: CASSRGLAGAQETQYF.

The genes are TRBV27 and TRBJ2-1; 7 bases map to TRBD1. The J segment lost 4 bases and the V segment lost 2 bases, leaving 5 bases of the junction unmatched. Germline CDR1 and CDR2: MNHEY and SMNVEV (reference sequence). This CDR3 region has 15 residues. CDR3 residues: CASSLEGTAYNEQFF. CDR3 coding DNA: TGTGCCAGCAGTTTAGAGGGGACAGCATACAATGAGCAGTTCTTC.

The genes are TRBV7-3 and TRBJ2-5, with a possible D match to TRBD1 (6 bases). This CDR3 is built from 13 residues. The V end lost 5 bases, the J end lost 7 bases, and 14 bases lay between the germline ends. CDR1 and CDR2 from the germline V gene are SGHTA and FQGTGA. The CDR3 coding sequence is TGTGCCAGCAGCCTCGACCTAGGGGGGACCCAGTACTTC. It is translated as CASSLDLGGTQYF.

The chain uses TRBV5-1 and TRBJ1-3, with 7 bases aligning to TRBD1. Germline V CDR1 and CDR2: SGHRS, YFSETQ. J was trimmed by 0 bases and V by 2 bases; bases with no gene match: 5. The CDR3 is made up of 16 amino acids. In DNA form, the CDR3 reads TGCGCCAGCAGCTTTGGACAGGCGAGCTCTGGAAACACCATATATTTT. Amino acids: CASSFGQASSGNTIYF. The entire variable domain, with the rest obtained from reference TRBV5-1 and TRBJ1-3, is as follows: KAGVTQTPRYLIKTRGQQVTLSCSPISGHRSVSWYQQTPGQGLQFLFEYFSETQRNKGNFPGRFSGRQFSNSRSEMNVSTLELGDSALYLCASSFGQASSGNTIYFGEGSWLTVV.

The chain couples TRBV19 to TRBJ2-1, with D maybe TRBD2 (6 bases). CDR3 length: 16 residues. Germline-derived CDR1 and CDR2 are LNHDA and SQIVND (reference sequence). V was shortened by 1 base and J by 0 bases, with 10 bases between the two germline ends. CDR3 coding DNA: TGTGCCAGTAGTATAGGGGGACTCCTCTCCTACAATGAGCAGTTCTTC. Amino acid sequence: CASSIGGLLSYNEQFF.

The chain links TRBV29-1 to TRBJ2-5; the D is unclear. The germline CDR1 and CDR2 sequences are SQVTM and ANQGSEA. This CDR3 spans 11 amino acids. The V end was cut by 8 bases, the J end by 5 bases, with 12 bases between. The CDR3 DNA follows: TGCAGCTTGGGCCATTTGGAGACCCAGTACTTC. It yields the protein CSLGHLETQYF.

The genes are TRBV7-9 and TRBJ1-2; the match to TRBD1 covers 8 bases. J was trimmed by 3 bases and V by 4 bases; bases with no gene match: 13. The CDR3 contains 17 residues. The germline CDR1 and CDR2 sequences are SEHNR and FQNEAQ (reference sequence). The CDR3, as DNA: TGTGCCAGCAGCTCACAGATAAAAGGACAGGGCGACTATGGCTACACCTTC. The encoded protein is CASSSQIKGQGDYGYTF.

The chain carries TRBV29-1 and TRBJ2-1; D remains ambiguous. CDR3 length: 12 residues. The V gene's germline CDR1 is SQVTM and CDR2 ANQGSEA. V was clipped by 7 bases and J by 3 bases, with 10 bases between them. CDR3 coding DNA: TGCAGCGCCGCCCACAGCTACAATGAGCAGTTCTTC. Its translation: CSAAHSYNEQFF.

This clone has a single count. This chain uses TRBV7-9 with TRBJ2-3, with D hard to call. CDR1 is SEHNR, CDR2 FQNEAQ, per germline (reference sequence). V was clipped by 5 bases and J by 2 bases, with 11 bases between them. The CDR3 is made up of 14 amino acids. The CDR3 loop reads CASSLNRNTDTQYF. In nucleotides, the CDR3 is TGTGCCAGCAGCCTGAACAGAAACACAGATACGCAGTATTTT.